These 30 T cell receptor beta chains were all obtained from the same sample, sequenced in a study of blood T cell repertoires in COVID-19. Libraries were prepared by immunoSEQ multiplex PCR; TCRdb keeps only in-frame clonotypes and omits some of them. The sample yields some 160,000 clones, approximately 91% seen once. The sequenced material came from peripheral blood. The receptor set was obtained from a man between 18 and 35 years old with COVID-19, enrolled during active disease.

The chain has TRBV5-4 and TRBJ1-1; D possibly corresponds to TRBD1 (6 bases). V lost 4 bases and J lost 11, with 15 bases in between. Germline V gene data show CDR1 as SGHNT and CDR2 as YYREEE (reference sequence). The CDR3 spans 12 residues. CDR3 amino acids: CASSPHNREAFF. DNA for the CDR3: TGTGCCAGCAGCCCGCATAACAGGGAGGCTTTCTTT.

The gene calls are TRBV28 and TRBJ2-2, with D tentatively TRBD1 (5 bases). Germline CDR1 and CDR2: MDHEN and SYDVKM. The CDR3 runs to 16 residues. The V and J ends lost 5 bases and 3 bases respectively, with 16 bases between them. CDR3 region: CASSQGRAEYTGELFF. The CDR3 nucleotides are TGTGCCAGCAGTCAGGGCAGGGCCGAATACACCGGGGAGCTGTTTTTT.

The V call is TRBV28, the J call TRBJ2-1, with 12 nucleotides matching TRBD2. Germline V gene data show CDR1 as MDHEN and CDR2 as SYDVKM. This CDR3 spans 17 amino acids. The trim removed 3 bases at V and 8 bases at J, leaving 11 bases unmatched. CDR3 in amino acids: CASSFLTSGRRVDEQFF. For the CDR3, the DNA is TGTGCCAGCAGTTTTTTGACTAGCGGGAGACGAGTCGATGAGCAGTTCTTC.

To note about this clone: Other DNA sequences in this sample translate to the same CDR3. This sequence joins TRBV27 and TRBJ2-1; TRBD2 aligns across 13 bases. Germline V gene sequence: CDR1 MNHEY, CDR2 SMNVEV (reference sequence). V lost 5 bases to trimming and J lost 6 bases; unmatched junction nucleotides: 4. The CDR3 length is 15 residues. The CDR3 loop is CASSPGLAGSNEQFF. CDR3 DNA sequence: TGTGCCAGCAGTCCGGGACTAGCGGGAAGCAATGAGCAGTTCTTC.

The rearrangement joins TRBV5-1 to TRBJ2-2, with TRBD2 identical over 9 bases. Germline V gene lookup returns CDR1 SGHRS and CDR2 YFSETQ. The V gene end was trimmed by 0 bases and the J gene end by 4 bases; junction bases not matched to a gene: 7. The CDR3 totals 17 residues. The CDR3 region is CASSLAPSGIGTGELFF. As DNA, the CDR3 is TGCGCCAGCAGCTTGGCCCCTAGCGGGATCGGCACCGGGGAGCTGTTTTTT.

The table lists this clone with a count of one. J is TRBJ1-1 and V is TRBV27, with no clear D. Germline CDR1 is MNHEY and CDR2 is SMNVEV (reference sequence). The CDR3 covers 14 residues. The V end lost 4 bases, the J end lost 1 base, and 10 bases lay between the germline ends. The CDR3 region is CASSYKGGNTEAFF. CDR3 in DNA: TGTGCCAGCAGTTATAAGGGAGGGAACACTGAAGCTTTCTTT.

This clone was picked up one time. The chain joins TRBV24-1 to TRBJ2-7; TRBD1 is a possible D gene (6 bases). In germline, CDR1 is KGHDR, CDR2 SFDVKD. The CDR3 totals 14 residues. Trimming pared 4 bases from V and 1 base from J, leaving 10 bases between. The CDR3 sequence is CATSEAQGSYEQYF. In nucleotides, the CDR3 is TGTGCCACCAGTGAGGCACAGGGTTCCTACGAGCAGTACTTC.

The chain is built from TRBV11-2 and TRBJ2-7, with TRBD1 matching 10 bases. Losses at the gene ends were 1 base for V and 3 bases for J; bases not matched to a gene: 3. This CDR3 spans 15 amino acids. From germline, CDR1 is SGHAT and CDR2 FQNNGV. CDR3 loop: CASSLGDRGVYEQYF. The CDR3, as DNA: TGTGCCAGCAGCTTAGGGGACAGGGGCGTCTACGAGCAGTACTTC.

The chain recombines TRBV5-1 with TRBJ2-7, with TRBD1 as a possible D gene (6 bases). CDR3 length equals 17 residues. Between the trimmed V and J ends, which lost 3 bases and 3 bases, there was a span of 22 bases. Germline loops: CDR1 SGHRS, CDR2 YFSETQ. This CDR3 is CASSSGTLKSGVYEQYF. The CDR3 region has the DNA TGCGCCAGCAGCTCGGGTACGCTGAAATCAGGGGTCTACGAGCAGTACTTC.

The J gene is TRBJ1-6, the V gene TRBV5-6; TRBD1 agrees at 9 bases. The CDR3 has 16 residues. Trimming cost V 4 bases and J 7 bases; bases outside gene matches: 9. CDR1 is SGHDT and CDR2 is YYEEEE in the germline V gene. The CDR3 DNA follows: TGTGCCAGCAGCCACAGCTGGGACAGGGAAAATTCACCCCTCCACTTT. This translates into CASSHSWDRENSPLHF. Supplemented by reference TRBV5-6 and TRBJ1-6, the full variable domain reads DAGVTQSPTHLIKTRGQQVTLRCSPKSGHDTVSWYQQALGQGPQFIFQYYEEEERQRGNFPDRFSGHQFPNYSSELNVNALLLGDSALYLCASSHSWDRENSPLHFGNGTRLTVT.

This chain uses TRBV27 with TRBJ2-7; 8 positions agree with TRBD2. The junction had 9 bases not matched to a gene; V was cut back by 5 bases and J by 3 bases. The germline V gene has CDR1 MNHEY and CDR2 SMNVEV (reference sequence). The CDR3 runs to 15 residues. The CDR3 is CASSRGTRPYYEQYF. The CDR3 DNA reads as TGTGCCAGCAGTCGCGGGACTAGACCTTACTACGAGCAGTACTTC.

The CDR3 protein is CASSRLAGAEQFF. DNA of the CDR3: TGTGCCAGCAGTAGACTAGCGGGGGCTGAGCAGTTCTTC. The genes are TRBV6-5 and TRBJ2-1, with 12 bases fitting TRBD2. Germline V lookup: CDR1 MNHEY, CDR2 SVGAGI. This CDR3 has 13 amino acids. The junction had 2 bases not matched to a gene; V was cut back by 5 bases and J by 9 bases.

This chain links TRBV28 with TRBJ1-1; TRBD1 matches 11 bases. The ends lost 6 bases at V and 4 bases at J; junction bases unmatched: 7. The germline gives CDR1 MDHEN, CDR2 SYDVKM. The CDR3 loop spans 15 amino acids. CDR3: CASRPGTGGGTEAFF. The DNA for the CDR3 is TGTGCCAGCAGGCCCGGGACAGGGGGTGGCACTGAAGCTTTCTTT.

The rearrangement links TRBV28 to TRBJ1-1, with D possibly being TRBD1 (6 bases). This CDR3 has 14 residues. From germline, CDR1 is MDHEN and CDR2 SYDVKM. Trimming stripped 8 bases from V and 3 bases from J, with 16 bases between. The CDR3 reads CASGTPGEYTEAFF. The CDR3 region has the DNA TGTGCCAGCGGAACCCCAGGGGAGTACACTGAAGCTTTCTTT.

This chain joins TRBV29-1 and TRBJ2-7, with 8 bases lining up with TRBD1. Germline values: CDR1 SQVTM, CDR2 ANQGSEA. CDR3 length: 14 residues. Losses at the gene ends were 4 bases for V and 4 bases for J; bases not matched to a gene: 9. The chain's CDR3 is CSVVYGQGPYEQYF. The DNA of the CDR3 is TGCAGCGTTGTCTATGGACAGGGACCTTACGAGCAGTACTTC.

The rearrangement uses TRBV9 and TRBJ2-3, with a tentative D call TRBD2 (5 bases). CDR3 length equals 14 residues. V lost 7 bases, J lost 2 bases, and 14 bases lay in between. The V gene's germline CDR1 is SGDLS and CDR2 YYNGEE. For the CDR3, the DNA is TGTGCCAGCGGGAGTACCCGATTCACAGATACGCAGTATTTT. This translates into CASGSTRFTDTQYF.

The genes are TRBV18 and TRBJ2-7, with 9 bases identical to TRBD2. CDR3 length equals 15 residues. The germline gives CDR1 KGHSH, CDR2 LQKENI. The J segment lost 4 bases and the V segment lost 1 base, leaving 5 bases of the junction unmatched. CDR3 DNA sequence: TGTGCCAGCTCACCACTCAGGACTAGCGAGTACGAGCAGTACTTC. It codes for CASSPLRTSEYEQYF.

V is TRBV7-9 and J is TRBJ1-2; possible D gene TRBD1, 5 bases. The CDR3 extends over 12 amino acids. Germline V gene data show CDR1 as SEHNR and CDR2 as FQNEAQ (reference sequence). V lost 5 bases to trimming and J lost 7 bases, with 11 bases between them. The CDR3 bases are TGTGCCAGCAGCACCAGGGCGCGTGGCTACACCTTC. The encoded protein is CASSTRARGYTF.

J is TRBJ2-7 and V is TRBV2; TRBD2 aligns across 12 bases. V lost 6 bases to trimming and J lost 4 bases; unmatched junction nucleotides: 16. Germline V lookup: CDR1 SNHLY, CDR2 FYNNEI. The CDR3 is 18 amino acids. The CDR3 loop is CASRERTGTSGSLYEQYF. CDR3 DNA sequence: TGTGCCAGCAGAGAGCGAACTGGGACTAGCGGGTCCTTGTACGAGCAGTACTTC.

This clone was found once. V is TRBV6-5 and J is TRBJ2-7; D is possibly TRBD1 (6 bases). The V end was cut by 7 bases, the J end by 2 bases, with 12 bases between. This CDR3 spans 13 amino acids. Germline V gene sequence: CDR1 MNHEY, CDR2 SVGAGI. The chain's CDR3 is CASMDSGTYEQYF. The CDR3 coding sequence is TGTGCCAGCATGGACAGCGGTACCTACGAGCAGTACTTC.

The V gene is TRBV7-2, the J gene TRBJ1-2; D not certain. The CDR3 length is 13 residues. Germline loops: CDR1 SGHTA, CDR2 FQGNSA. The V and J ends lost 4 bases and 7 bases respectively, with 13 bases between them. CDR3 sequence reads: CASSSGIQGGYTF. For the CDR3, the DNA is TGTGCCAGCAGCTCCGGGATTCAAGGTGGCTACACCTTC.

The chain combines TRBV11-2 with TRBJ2-1; 10 bases align to TRBD2. The CDR3 runs to 17 residues. Trimming cost V 5 bases and J 4 bases; bases outside gene matches: 11. Germline CDR1 reads SGHAT; CDR2 reads FQNNGV. The CDR3: CASSRGGWTSGYNEQFF. The CDR3 bases are TGTGCCAGCAGCCGCGGAGGGTGGACTAGCGGTTACAATGAGCAGTTCTTC.

The rearrangement uses TRBV6-5 and TRBJ1-1; no definite D call. V lost 1 base, J lost 3 bases, and 9 bases lay in between. The CDR3 consists of 14 residues. Germline V gene sequence: CDR1 MNHEY, CDR2 SVGAGI. The CDR3 DNA sequence: TGTGCCAGCAGTTACTTGGGCTCTCACACTGAAGCTTTCTTT. It encodes CASSYLGSHTEAFF.

The table lists this clone with a count of one. The CDR3 nucleotides read TGTGCCAGCAGCGAGACAGGTCCCACTGAAGCTTTCTTT. Amino acid sequence: CASSETGPTEAFF. V gene TRBV7-2 combines with J gene TRBJ1-1; maybe TRBD1 (6 bases). The length of the CDR3 is 13 residues. Germline V gene lookup returns CDR1 SGHTA and CDR2 FQGNSA. V lost 5 bases to trimming and J lost 4 bases, with 11 bases between them. The whole variable domain, filled in from reference TRBV7-2 and TRBJ1-1, reads GAGVSQSPSNKVTEKGKDVELRCDPISGHTALYWYRQSLGQGLEFLIYFQGNSAPDKSGLPSDRFSAERTGGSVSTLTIQRTQQEDSAVYLCASSETGPTEAFFGQGTRLTVV.

This sequence joins TRBV5-6 and TRBJ1-1, with a tentative D call TRBD1 (5 bases). The CDR3 length is 14 residues. Germline loops: CDR1 SGHDT, CDR2 YYEEEE. Trimming shortened V by 4 bases and J by 3 bases, and 13 bases separated the two germline ends. The CDR3 DNA is TGTGCCAGCAGCCCGCTAGGGGCCCACACTGAAGCTTTCTTT. As protein: CASSPLGAHTEAFF. The full variable domain, rest sourced from reference TRBV5-6 and TRBJ1-1, is DAGVTQSPTHLIKTRGQQVTLRCSPKSGHDTVSWYQQALGQGPQFIFQYYEEEERQRGNFPDRFSGHQFPNYSSELNVNALLLGDSALYLCASSPLGAHTEAFFGQGTRLTVV.

The chain combines TRBV28 with TRBJ2-7; tentatively, D is TRBD1 (5 bases). The V gene lost 0 bases and the J gene lost 2 bases, with 8 bases spanning the gap. The CDR3 has 14 amino acids. The germline V gene encodes CDR1 MDHEN and CDR2 SYDVKM. CDR3: CASSLWGPTYEQYF. CDR3 nucleotide sequence: TGTGCCAGCAGTTTATGGGGGCCAACCTACGAGCAGTACTTC.

This clone was detected once. This chain uses TRBV7-9 with TRBJ2-1; 11 bases are a match to TRBD2. Germline CDR1 reads SEHNR; CDR2 reads FQNEAQ (reference sequence). This CDR3 has 18 amino acids. With V trimmed by 4 bases and J by 2 bases, 10 bases remained unmatched. The CDR3 DNA reads TGTGCCAGCAGCTCTCCTCCGGGACTAGCGGCGCCCTACAATGAGCAGTTCTTC. This codes for CASSSPPGLAAPYNEQFF.

The chain is built from TRBV7-8 and TRBJ2-7; D gene uncertain. Germline loops: CDR1 SGHVS, CDR2 FQNEAQ. The CDR3 spans 14 residues. Between the trimmed V and J ends, which lost 0 bases and 2 bases, there was a span of 8 bases. The CDR3 DNA reads as TGTGCCAGCAGCTTAGCCCCTAGAGCCTACGAGCAGTACTTC. It encodes CASSLAPRAYEQYF.

V and J are TRBV7-8 and TRBJ2-1, with D unresolved. Germline lookup yields CDR1 SGHVS and CDR2 FQNEAQ. The CDR3 consists of 13 residues. V lost 1 base and J 4 bases, leaving 5 bases between the germline ends. The CDR3 loop is CASSLVLYNEQFF. In DNA, the CDR3 is TGTGCCAGCAGCTTAGTTTTATACAATGAGCAGTTCTTC.

The V and J genes are TRBV15 and TRBJ2-1, with D uncertain. V was cut by 3 bases and J by 0 bases, with 21 bases left in between. The CDR3 is 19 residues long. Germline assignment: CDR1 LNHNV and CDR2 YYDKDF (reference sequence). CDR3 coding DNA: TGTGCCACCAGCAGGGAACAGTTAAGTTTACGACCCTCCTACAATGAGCAGTTCTTC. It yields the protein CATSREQLSLRPSYNEQFF. The variable domain in full, with the rest retrieved from reference TRBV15 and TRBJ2-1, is DAMVIQNPRYQVTQFGKPVTLSCSQTLNHNVMYWYQQKSSQAPKLLFHYYDKDFNNEADTPDNFQSRRPNTSFCFLDIRSPGLGDTAMYLCATSREQLSLRPSYNEQFFGPGTRLTVL.